This T cell receptor beta chain appears in the sequencing data of a study of blood T cell repertoires in COVID-19. Study details: Sites in the United States, Italy and Spain provided acute and convalescent COVID-19 samples. From T cells, B-cell-depleted T cells, or PBMCs came the material, which was cDNA or gDNA.

Germline CDR1 and CDR2: LGHDT and YNNKEL (reference sequence). The CDR3 is 13 amino acids. Trimming shortened V by 1 base and J by 7 bases, and 8 bases separated the two germline ends. In the original analysis: By means of reference gene primer amplification, nucleated cell counts were estimated. Clones were sequenced by immunoSEQ multiplex PCR, and TCRdb holds only the in-frame ones, with some missing. The D gene and trimming were derived from the DNA, and the V and J assignments and clone size from that table. The table records some 210,000 clones, 80% to 90% of them present only once. The sequencing input was peripheral blood. The chain employs TRBV3-1 (or the pseudogene TRBV3-2) and TRBJ2-1; a weak D match, TRBD2 (6 bases). This TCR came from a man between 45 and 60 years old with active or convalescent COVID-19. The CDR3, as DNA: TGTGCCAGCAGCCAAGGGGGGGTAAATGAGCAGTTCTTC. Translated, it gives CASSQGGVNEQFF.